This passage covers 26 T cell receptor beta chains from one sample sequenced in a study of OX40 agonist ivuxolimab in advanced cancers. The protocol was immunoSEQ multiplex PCR, while the TCRdb copy is restricted to in-frame clones and leaves out a portion. The repertoire has under 100,000 clones, roughly nine tenths of them found once; the top ten carry under 0.4%. This sample comprised CD4+ or CD8+ T cells sorted from blood, obtained in a trial of the OX40 agonist ivuxolimab. The receptors were gathered from an adult with an advanced solid tumor such as melanoma, head and neck, liver or kidney cancer.

The V gene is TRBV4-3, the J gene TRBJ1-4; D not certain. The length of the CDR3 is 12 residues. Germline-derived CDR1 and CDR2 are LGHNA and YSLEER. The V and J ends lost 0 bases and 8 bases respectively, with 4 bases between them. CDR3 loop: CASSQDWEKLFF. The CDR3 nucleotides read TGCGCCAGCAGCCAAGATTGGGAAAAACTGTTTTTT.

This sequence joins TRBV2 and TRBJ1-1; D not certain. V was clipped by 7 bases and J by 0 bases, with 3 bases between them. Germline CDR1 is SNHLY and CDR2 is FYNNEI. The CDR3 loop spans 11 amino acids. CDR3 DNA: TGTGCCAGCAAACTGAACACTGAAGCTTTCTTT. Residues: CASKLNTEAFF.

The CDR3 loop reads CASSQGEVGRAFF. The CDR3 bases are TGTGCCAGCAGCCAAGGGGAGGTAGGGCGGGCTTTCTTT. This chain links TRBV14 with TRBJ1-1; the D is unclear. CDR1 and CDR2 from the germline V gene are SGHDN and FVKESK. Trimming stripped 1 base from V and 11 bases from J, with 14 bases between. There are 13 residues in the CDR3.

This chain uses TRBV25-1 with TRBJ1-1, with a weak D call TRBD1 (5 bases). V lost 6 bases, J lost 3 bases, and 17 bases lay in between. This CDR3 contains 15 residues. Germline CDR1 is MGHDK and CDR2 is SYGVNS. The CDR3, as DNA: TGTGCCAGCAGCTCGTATCAGGGAGGCGACACTGAAGCTTTCTTT. This gives the protein CASSSYQGGDTEAFF.

In this sample, this clone turned up once. The chain combines TRBV7-2 with TRBJ2-1; 14 bases align to TRBD2. The CDR3 is 15 residues long. The germline V gene encodes CDR1 SGHTA and CDR2 FQGNSA. Trimming removed 5 bases from V and 5 bases from J; junction bases left unmatched: 2. The CDR3 bases are TGTGCCAGCAGCCGGACTAGCGGGGGGAACAATGAGCAGTTCTTC. Translating it yields CASSRTSGGNNEQFF.

V is TRBV29-1 and J is TRBJ2-5, with D uncertain. The CDR3 spans 13 residues. CDR1 is SQVTM, CDR2 ANQGSEA, per germline. Trimming removed 8 bases from V and 1 base from J, with 14 bases in between. CDR3 amino acids: CSSWAHIQETQYF. Here the CDR3 DNA reads TGCAGCTCGTGGGCCCATATCCAAGAGACCCAGTACTTC.

The chain joins TRBV4-3 to TRBJ2-1, with a tentative D call TRBD2 (5 bases). This CDR3 comprises 16 residues. The V end was cut by 0 bases, the J end by 0 bases, with 9 bases between. Per the germline V gene, CDR1 is LGHNA and CDR2 is YSLEER. Here the CDR3 reads CASSQELGSSYNEQFF. The CDR3 DNA follows: TGCGCCAGCAGCCAAGAACTAGGTAGCTCCTACAATGAGCAGTTCTTC.

The chain has TRBV7-3 and TRBJ2-1; 10 nucleotides line up with TRBD1. V was clipped by 6 bases and J by 5 bases; unmatched bases: 7. The CDR3 totals 15 residues. Germline loops: CDR1 SGHTA, CDR2 FQGTGA. The CDR3 region is CASSTTGTGDNEQFF. The CDR3 nucleotides read TGTGCCAGCAGTACGACCGGGACAGGGGACAATGAGCAGTTCTTC.

In this sample, this clone turned up once. The rearrangement joins TRBV30 to TRBJ1-4, with a possible D match to TRBD1 (6 bases). The CDR3 contains 18 residues. The V gene lost 0 bases and the J gene lost 0 bases, with 17 bases spanning the gap. The V gene's germline CDR1 is GTSNPN and CDR2 SVGIG (reference sequence). In DNA, the CDR3 is TGTGCCTGGAGTGTTATTGCGGGCAGGGGTGCAACTAATGAAAAACTGTTTTTT. Translated, it gives CAWSVIAGRGATNEKLFF.

The chain couples TRBV11-3 to TRBJ2-1, with TRBD2 matching 12 bases. The CDR3 contains 15 residues. V shed 5 bases, J shed 8 bases, and the junction held 7 bases outside the gene matches. Germline loops: CDR1 SGHNT, CDR2 YENEEA. CDR3 in amino acids: CASSPRLAGVDEQFF. DNA for the CDR3: TGTGCCAGCAGCCCCCGACTAGCGGGAGTCGATGAGCAGTTCTTC.

This sequence joins TRBV6-5 and TRBJ2-3; 7 positions match TRBD2. This CDR3 has 14 residues. V shed 6 bases, J shed 1 base, and the junction held 4 bases outside the gene matches. Germline V CDR1 and CDR2: MNHEY, SVGAGI. CDR3: CASRHSGGTDTQYF. DNA for the CDR3: TGTGCCAGCAGACACAGCGGGGGCACAGATACGCAGTATTTT.

The J gene is TRBJ1-6, the V gene TRBV28; D ambiguous. V shed 3 bases and J shed 0 bases, with 9 bases lying between them. Germline CDR1 is MDHEN and CDR2 is SYDVKM. The CDR3 runs 16 residues. CDR3 region: CASSFSSSSYNSPLHF. Here the CDR3 DNA reads TGTGCCAGCAGTTTCAGTTCTAGCTCCTATAATTCACCCCTCCACTTT.

A single count supports this clone. The V and J genes are TRBV19 and TRBJ2-7, with 8 bases matching TRBD2. The germline gives CDR1 LNHDA, CDR2 SQIVND (reference sequence). There are 16 residues in the CDR3. J gave up 1 base and V 10 bases, and 15 bases lay outside the gene matches. The DNA of the CDR3 is TGTGCCAACCCACAATTCATAGCGGGGTCGTCCTACGAGCAGTACTTC. This sequence encodes CANPQFIAGSSYEQYF.

The chain carries TRBV2 and TRBJ1-5; D gene ambiguous. Trimming shortened V by 2 bases and J by 0 bases, and 8 bases separated the two germline ends. The CDR3 runs 15 residues. Germline V gene data show CDR1 as SNHLY and CDR2 as FYNNEI. For the CDR3, the DNA is TGTGCCAGCAGTGAATGGCCCAATAGCAATCAGCCCCAGCATTTT. It is translated as CASSEWPNSNQPQHF.

The V call is TRBV7-2, the J call TRBJ2-3, with 8 bases that match TRBD2. The CDR3 consists of 16 residues. V was pared by 4 bases and J by 1 base, with 7 bases of the junction left unmatched. The germline CDR1 and CDR2 sequences are SGHTA and FQGNSA. The CDR3 is CASSSSAGGGTDTQYF. CDR3 coding DNA: TGTGCCAGCAGCTCCTCGGCGGGGGGAGGCACAGATACGCAGTATTTT.

The genes are TRBV19 and TRBJ2-5, with 7 nucleotides matching TRBD1. V lost 5 bases and J lost 0; bases outside the gene matches: 6. The CDR3 totals 15 residues. Germline V gene lookup returns CDR1 LNHDA and CDR2 SQIVND (reference sequence). The chain's CDR3 is CASSPRQGHQETQYF. The CDR3 DNA reads as TGTGCCAGTAGTCCCCGACAGGGACACCAAGAGACCCAGTACTTC.

This sequence joins TRBV28 and TRBJ1-3; unclear D gene. V was cut by 6 bases and J by 1 base, with 13 bases left in between. The CDR3 consists of 15 residues. The V gene's germline CDR1 is MDHEN and CDR2 SYDVKM. As DNA, the CDR3 is TGTGCCAGCAGCCCTTTGTCCCCGTCTGGAAACACCATATATTTT. Its translation is CASSPLSPSGNTIYF.

The CDR3 nucleotides are TGTGCCAGCAGCTTCGGACTAGCGGGAGGAACGAGCTCCTACGAGCAGTACTTC. This gives the protein CASSFGLAGGTSSYEQYF. This chain joins TRBV7-9 and TRBJ2-7, with 14 nucleotides matching TRBD2. J lost 0 bases, V lost 3 bases, and 7 bases had no gene match. Germline V CDR1 and CDR2: SEHNR, FQNEAQ (reference sequence). The CDR3 length is 18 residues.

This rearrangement joins TRBV9 to TRBJ2-1; D possibly matches TRBD1 or TRBD2 (5 bases each). Trimming pared 2 bases from V and 4 bases from J, leaving 10 bases between. The CDR3 has 14 amino acids. Germline V CDR1 and CDR2: SGDLS, YYNGEE. CDR3 loop: CASSVLGEYNEQFF. In DNA form, the CDR3 reads TGTGCCAGCAGCGTCTTGGGGGAGTACAATGAGCAGTTCTTC.

The chain is built from TRBV9 and TRBJ2-7, with 9 positions matching TRBD1. This CDR3 is 15 amino acids long. The V gene's germline CDR1 is SGDLS and CDR2 YYNGEE. After removal of 0 bases from V and 3 bases from J, the junction contained 4 bases not matched to a gene. The CDR3: CASSVGGTGSYEQYF. CDR3 in DNA: TGTGCCAGCAGCGTAGGTGGGACAGGGAGCTACGAGCAGTACTTC.

J is TRBJ2-1 and V is TRBV5-1; TRBD2 aligns across 9 bases. Trimming removed 2 bases from V and 6 bases from J; junction bases left unmatched: 9. The CDR3 runs to 16 residues. The germline V gene has CDR1 SGHRS and CDR2 YFSETQ. CDR3 loop: CASSFGASGKGNEQFF. The CDR3 DNA reads as TGCGCCAGCAGCTTTGGAGCTAGCGGGAAGGGCAATGAGCAGTTCTTC.

The J gene is TRBJ2-5, the V gene TRBV5-8, with 9 bases fitting TRBD1. The length of the CDR3 is 17 residues. Germline values: CDR1 SGHTS, CDR2 YDEGEE. V lost 2 bases to trimming and J lost 5 bases; unmatched junction nucleotides: 13. The CDR3 nucleotides are TGTGCCAGCAGCTTATACAGGGGGCAGGACCATGAGGAGACCCAGTACTTC. Residues: CASSLYRGQDHEETQYF.

This chain links TRBV18 with TRBJ1-1; possible D gene TRBD1, 5 bases. The CDR3 loop spans 15 amino acids. The V end was cut by 1 base, the J end by 5 bases, with 14 bases between. Germline CDR1 KGHSH, CDR2 LQKENI. CDR3 residues: CASSPRHGGGTEAFF. CDR3 nucleotides: TGTGCCAGCTCACCACGTCACGGGGGGGGGACTGAAGCTTTCTTT.

The gene calls are TRBV12-5 and TRBJ1-5, with a weak D call TRBD1 (6 bases). This CDR3 is 15 amino acids long. V lost 4 bases to trimming and J lost 3 bases, with 13 bases between them. Looked up from germline, CDR1 is LGHNT and CDR2 is FRNRAP. CDR3 loop: CASGSGGAINQPQHF. CDR3 nucleotide sequence: TGTGCTAGTGGTTCCGGGGGGGCAATCAATCAGCCCCAGCATTTT.

This chain links TRBV14 with TRBJ2-1, with TRBD2 as a possible D gene (6 bases). V was clipped by 4 bases and J by 4 bases, with 11 bases between them. The CDR3 has 14 amino acids. Germline CDR1 and CDR2: SGHDN and FVKESK. The CDR3 nucleotides are TGTGCCAGCAGCCTCCGGGACTTTTACAATGAGCAGTTCTTC. The encoded protein is CASSLRDFYNEQFF.

The genes are TRBV7-2 and TRBJ1-5; no clear D. The germline CDR1 and CDR2 sequences are SGHTA and FQGNSA. V gave up 5 bases and J gave up 5 bases, with 10 bases separating them. The CDR3 spans 13 residues. CDR3 loop: CASSLRGDQPQHF. In nucleotides, the CDR3 is TGTGCCAGCAGCCTTCGCGGGGATCAGCCCCAGCATTTT.